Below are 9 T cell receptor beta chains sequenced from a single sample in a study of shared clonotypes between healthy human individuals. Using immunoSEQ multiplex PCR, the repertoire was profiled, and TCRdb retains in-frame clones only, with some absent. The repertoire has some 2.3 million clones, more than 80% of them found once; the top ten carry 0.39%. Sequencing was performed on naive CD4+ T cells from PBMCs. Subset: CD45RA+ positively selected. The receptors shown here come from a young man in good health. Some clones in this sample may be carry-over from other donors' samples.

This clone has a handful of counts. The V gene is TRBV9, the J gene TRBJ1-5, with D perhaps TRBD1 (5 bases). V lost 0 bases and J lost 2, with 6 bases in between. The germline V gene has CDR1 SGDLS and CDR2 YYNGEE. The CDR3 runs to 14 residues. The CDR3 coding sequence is TGTGCCAGCAGCGTAGTGGGGGGCAATCAGCCCCAGCATTTT. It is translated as CASSVVGGNQPQHF.

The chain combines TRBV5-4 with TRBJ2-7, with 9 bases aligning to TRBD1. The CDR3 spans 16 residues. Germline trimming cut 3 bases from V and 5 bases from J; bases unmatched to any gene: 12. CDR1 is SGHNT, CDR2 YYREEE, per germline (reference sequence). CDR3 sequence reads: CASSSRERTGAHEQYF. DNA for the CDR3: TGTGCCAGCAGCTCCCGGGAAAGGACAGGGGCACACGAGCAGTACTTC. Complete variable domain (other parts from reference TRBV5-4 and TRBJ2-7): ETGVTQSPTHLIKTRGQQVTLRCSSQSGHNTVSWYQQALGQGPQFIFQYYREEENGRGNFPPRFSGLQFPNYSSELNVNALELDDSALYLCASSSRERTGAHEQYFGPGTRLTVT.

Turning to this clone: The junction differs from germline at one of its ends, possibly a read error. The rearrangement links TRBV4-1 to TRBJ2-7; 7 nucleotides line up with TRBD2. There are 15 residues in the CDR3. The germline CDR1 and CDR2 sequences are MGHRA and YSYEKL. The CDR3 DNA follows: TGCACCAGCAGCCAAGGCGGCGGGAGAGCCGGCGAGCAGTACTTC. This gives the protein CTSSQGGGRAGEQYF.

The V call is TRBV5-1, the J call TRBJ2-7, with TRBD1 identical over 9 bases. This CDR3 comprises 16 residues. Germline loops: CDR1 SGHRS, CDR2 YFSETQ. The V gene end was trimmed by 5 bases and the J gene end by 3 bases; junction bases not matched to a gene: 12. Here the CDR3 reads CASRKGQGLDFYEQYF. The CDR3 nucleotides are TGCGCCAGCAGGAAGGGACAGGGTTTGGATTTCTACGAGCAGTACTTC.

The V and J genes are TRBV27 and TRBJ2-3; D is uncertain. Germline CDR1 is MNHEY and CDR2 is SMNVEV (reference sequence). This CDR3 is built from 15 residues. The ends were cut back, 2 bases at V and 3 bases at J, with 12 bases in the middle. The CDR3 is CASSLRAALTDTQYF. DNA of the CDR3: TGTGCCAGCAGTTTAAGGGCCGCTTTGACAGATACGCAGTATTTT.

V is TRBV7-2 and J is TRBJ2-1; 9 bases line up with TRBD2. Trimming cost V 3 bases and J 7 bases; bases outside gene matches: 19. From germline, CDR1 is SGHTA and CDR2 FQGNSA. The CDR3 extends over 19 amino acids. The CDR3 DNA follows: TGTGCCAGCAGCTTTCTCAAGAGGGAGCGGGAGGCCTCGAATAATGAGCAGTTCTTC. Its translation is CASSFLKREREASNNEQFF.

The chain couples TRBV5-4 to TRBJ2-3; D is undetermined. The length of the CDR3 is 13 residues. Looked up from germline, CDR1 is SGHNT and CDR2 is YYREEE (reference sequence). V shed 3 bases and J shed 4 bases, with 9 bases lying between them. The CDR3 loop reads CASSSKGADTQYF. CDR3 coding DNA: TGTGCCAGCAGCTCCAAGGGCGCAGATACGCAGTATTTT.

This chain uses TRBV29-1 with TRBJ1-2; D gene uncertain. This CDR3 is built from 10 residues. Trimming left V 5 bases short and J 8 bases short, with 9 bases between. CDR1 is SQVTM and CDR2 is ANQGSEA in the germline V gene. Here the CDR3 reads CSVWGNGYTF. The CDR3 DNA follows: TGCAGCGTTTGGGGAAACGGCTACACCTTC.

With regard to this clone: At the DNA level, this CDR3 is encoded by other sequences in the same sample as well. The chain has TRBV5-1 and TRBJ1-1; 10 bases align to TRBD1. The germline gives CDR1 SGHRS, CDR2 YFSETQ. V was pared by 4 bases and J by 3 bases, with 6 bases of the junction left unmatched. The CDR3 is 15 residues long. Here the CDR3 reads CASSLPDRGDTEAFF. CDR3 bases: TGCGCCAGCAGCCTGCCGGACAGGGGGGACACTGAAGCTTTCTTT. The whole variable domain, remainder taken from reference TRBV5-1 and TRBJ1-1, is KAGVTQTPRYLIKTRGQQVTLSCSPISGHRSVSWYQQTPGQGLQFLFEYFSETQRNKGNFPGRFSGRQFSNSRSEMNVSTLELGDSALYLCASSLPDRGDTEAFFGQGTRLTVV.